This T cell receptor beta chain stems from a study of blood T cell repertoires in COVID-19. Per the germline V gene, CDR1 is SGHNT and CDR2 is YYREEE (reference sequence). The CDR3 consists of 12 residues. The germline V and J ends were trimmed by 0 bases and 4 bases, with 3 bases remaining between them. The method was immunoSEQ multiplex PCR; TCRdb's version includes in-frame clones alone and lacks a portion of them. The sample yields some 140,000 clones, about 89% seen once. This sequence was found in a man aged 45-65 years with active or convalescent COVID-19. J is TRBJ2-3 and V is TRBV5-4, with D uncertain. The sample was peripheral blood. CDR3 region: CASSLASDTQYF. CDR3 nucleotide sequence: TGTGCCAGCAGCTTGGCCTCAGATACGCAGTATTTT.